This is a list of T cell receptor beta chains from one sample in a study of blood T cell repertoires in COVID-19. Using immunoSEQ multiplex PCR, the repertoire was profiled, and TCRdb retains in-frame clones only, with some absent. Here the sample spans roughly 100,000 clones, roughly 84% being singletons. Sequenced: peripheral blood. All receptors derive from a human donor in a cohort sampled during active or convalescent COVID-19. CDR3s include the opening cysteine and the closing phenylalanine or tryptophan. Each record gives: clone size, V gene, D gene, J gene, CDR3 protein, CDR3 DNA. The D gene is left open where the match is weak. Clone size is not always given. Where it is, it says once, few, many or a class for expanded clones.

.	TRBV7-9	.	TRBJ1-2	CASSLQGPGGYTF	TGTGCCAGCAGCCTACAGGGTCCGGGGGGCTACACCTTC
.	TRBV2	TRBD1	TRBJ1-5	CASSDGGQEYQPQHF	TGTGCCAGCAGTGATGGGGGACAGGAATATCAGCCCCAGCATTTT
.	TRBV27	TRBD2	TRBJ2-1	CASSTSGGAREQFF	TGTGCCAGCAGTACTAGCGGGGGGGCCCGTGAGCAGTTCTTC
.	TRBV5-1	TRBD1	TRBJ1-5	CASSLGTGGGSNQPQHF	TGCGCCAGCAGCTTGGGGACAGGGGGCGGGAGCAATCAGCCCCAGCATTTT
.	TRBV19	TRBD2	TRBJ2-3	CASSSTRGGLAGHTQYF	TGTGCCAGTAGTTCCACCCGGGGGGGACTAGCGGGGCATACGCAGTATTTT
.	TRBV11-3	.	TRBJ2-1	CASSARQGGSDNEQFF	TGTGCCAGCAGCGCCCGACAGGGAGGTAGCGACAATGAGCAGTTCTTC
.	TRBV24-1	.	TRBJ1-5	CATSDRPRAGQTYQPQHF	TGTGCCACCAGTGATCGACCAAGGGCTGGACAGACGTATCAGCCCCAGCATTTT
.	TRBV13	.	TRBJ2-3	CASSKNRRAPDTQYF	TGTGCCAGCAGCAAGAATCGTAGAGCCCCCGATACGCAGTATTTT
.	TRBV9	.	TRBJ1-2	CASSAHGSHTF	TGTGCCAGCAGCGCCCACGGGAGCCACACCTTC
once	TRBV4-1	TRBD1	TRBJ1-2	CASSPSRDRGPRGYTF	TGCGCCAGCAGCCCGTCCCGGGACAGGGGCCCTAGAGGCTACACCTTC
.	TRBV24-1	.	TRBJ2-1	CATSAARMGNEQFF	TGTGCCACCAGTGCGGCCAGGATGGGCAATGAGCAGTTCTTC
.	TRBV28	TRBD1	TRBJ2-1	CASSLSGTGGEQFF	TGTGCCAGCAGTTTATCCGGGACAGGGGGTGAGCAGTTCTTC
.	TRBV7-9	.	TRBJ2-4	CASSLGGWNIQYF	TGTGCCAGCAGCTTAGGAGGGTGGAACATTCAGTACTTC
few	TRBV24-1	.	TRBJ2-2	CATSDSLLSSTGELFF	TGTGCCACCAGTGACTCCCTCCTGTCGAGCACCGGGGAGCTGTTTTTT
.	TRBV5-4	.	TRBJ2-2	CASSWWGVAGELFF	TGTGCCAGCAGCTGGTGGGGGGTGGCCGGGGAGCTGTTTTTT
.	TRBV21-1	.	TRBJ1-2	CASRSGTGHEGNYGYTF	TGTGCCAGCCGTTCCGGGACAGGGCACGAGGGCAACTATGGCTACACCTTC
.	TRBV6-1	TRBD1	TRBJ2-7	CASSEAHSDRVPYF	TGTGCCAGCAGTGAAGCGCACTCGGACAGGGTGCCGTACTTC
.	TRBV2	TRBD2	TRBJ2-7	CASSPSGGDREQYF	TGTGCCAGCAGCCCCTCGGGAGGGGACCGCGAGCAGTACTTC
.	TRBV10-3	.	TRBJ1-2	CAISERTTNYGYTF	TGTGCCATCAGTGAGCGGACAACTAACTATGGCTACACCTTC
.	TRBV11-2	TRBD1	TRBJ2-2	CASSLVSGGNTGELFF	TGTGCCAGCAGCTTAGTCTCAGGGGGTAACACCGGGGAGCTGTTTTTT